Sequencing of this TCR beta chain was carried out in a study of cytomegalovirus exposure and HLA in healthy donors. Regarding the study as a whole: Some V segments, including TRBV6-2 and TRBV6-3, were excluded as indistinguishable. One variant, a missense change in DCLRE1C, was linked in a later analysis to TCR beta V- and J-gene trimming.

PCR was performed using 60 Vbeta and 13 Jbeta primers. Assay: immunoSEQ multiplex PCR; the TCRdb copy retains only in-frame clones and omits some. This sample has about 260,000 clones, with about 83% found just once. This clone turned up a few times. The antigen remains unidentified. Germline V CDR1 and CDR2: LGHNA, YNFKEQ. J lost 4 bases, V lost 5 bases, and 8 bases had no gene match. There are 15 residues in the CDR3. V and J are TRBV4-2 and TRBJ1-3; TRBD1 matches at 7 bases. The clonotype was recovered from a woman aged 40 to 55 in good health and CMV-seropositive. Material for sequencing was PBMCs. DNA for the CDR3: TGTGCCAGCAGCACTAGGGAGACAGGGGGAAACACCATATATTTT. It is translated as CASSTRETGGNTIYF.